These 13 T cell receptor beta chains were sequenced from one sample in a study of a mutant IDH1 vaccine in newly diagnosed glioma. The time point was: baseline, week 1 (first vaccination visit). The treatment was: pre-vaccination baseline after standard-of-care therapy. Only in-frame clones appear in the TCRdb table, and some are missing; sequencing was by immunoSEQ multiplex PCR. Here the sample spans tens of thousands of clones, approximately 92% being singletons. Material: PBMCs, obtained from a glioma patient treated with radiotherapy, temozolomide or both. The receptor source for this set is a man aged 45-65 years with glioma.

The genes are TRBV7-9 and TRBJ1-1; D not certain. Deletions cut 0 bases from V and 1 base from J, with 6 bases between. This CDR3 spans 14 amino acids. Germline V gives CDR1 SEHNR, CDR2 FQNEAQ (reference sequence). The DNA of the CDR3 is TGTGCCAGCAGCTTAGCGCTAGGGAACACTGAAGCTTTCTTT. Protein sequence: CASSLALGNTEAFF.

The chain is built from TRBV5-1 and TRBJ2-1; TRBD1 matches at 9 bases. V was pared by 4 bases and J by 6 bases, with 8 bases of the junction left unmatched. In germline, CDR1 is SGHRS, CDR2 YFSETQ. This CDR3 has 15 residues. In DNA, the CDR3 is TGCGCCAGCAGCCAAACAGCGGACAGGGGCAATGAGCAGTTCTTC. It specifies CASSQTADRGNEQFF.

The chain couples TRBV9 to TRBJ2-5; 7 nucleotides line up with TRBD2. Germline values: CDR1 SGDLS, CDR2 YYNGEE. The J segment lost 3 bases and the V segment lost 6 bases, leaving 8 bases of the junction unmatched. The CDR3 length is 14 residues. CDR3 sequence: CASTPGAGEETQYF. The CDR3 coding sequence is TGTGCCAGCACGCCTGGGGCGGGGGAAGAGACCCAGTACTTC.

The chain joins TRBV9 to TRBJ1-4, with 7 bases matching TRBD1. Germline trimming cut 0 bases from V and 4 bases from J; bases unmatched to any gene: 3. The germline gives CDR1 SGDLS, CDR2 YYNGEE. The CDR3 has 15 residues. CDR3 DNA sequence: TGTGCCAGCAGCGTAGGGGACAGCTATAATGAAAAACTGTTTTTT. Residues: CASSVGDSYNEKLFF.

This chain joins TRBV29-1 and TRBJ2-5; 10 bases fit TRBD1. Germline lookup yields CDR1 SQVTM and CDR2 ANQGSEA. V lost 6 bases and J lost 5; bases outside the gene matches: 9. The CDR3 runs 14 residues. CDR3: CSVDRGREWETQYF. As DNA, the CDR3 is TGCAGCGTCGACAGGGGGCGTGAATGGGAGACCCAGTACTTC.

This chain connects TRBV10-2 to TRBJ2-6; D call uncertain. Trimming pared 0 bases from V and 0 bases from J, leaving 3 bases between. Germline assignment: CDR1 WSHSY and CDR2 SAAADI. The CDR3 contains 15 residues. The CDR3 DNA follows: TGCGCCAGCAGTGAGTCTCTCTCTGGGGCCAACGTCCTGACTTTC. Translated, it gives CASSESLSGANVLTF.

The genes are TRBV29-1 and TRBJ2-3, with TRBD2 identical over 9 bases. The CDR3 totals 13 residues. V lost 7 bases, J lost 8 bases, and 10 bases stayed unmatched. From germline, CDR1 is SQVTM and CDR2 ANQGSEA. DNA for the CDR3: TGCAGCGAAATGGGGCGGGAGGGTGTTACGCAGTATTTT. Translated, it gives CSEMGREGVTQYF.

Written as DNA, the CDR3 is TGTGCCAGTAGTCTCCGACCTCGAACGACAGGGAACGAATATGGCTACACCTTC. Translation: CASSLRPRTTGNEYGYTF. The chain employs TRBV19 and TRBJ1-2, with 7 positions matching TRBD1. The germline CDR1 and CDR2 sequences are LNHDA and SQIVND (reference sequence). CDR3 length equals 18 residues. J was trimmed by 5 bases and V by 5 bases; bases with no gene match: 20. Based on the CDR3 plus reference TRBV19 and TRBJ1-2, the full variable domain is DGGITQSPKYLFRKEGQNVTLSCEQNLNHDAMYWYRQDPGQGLRLIYYSQIVNDFQKGDIAEGYSVSREKKESFPLTVTSAQKNPTAFYLCASSLRPRTTGNEYGYTFGSGTRLTVV.

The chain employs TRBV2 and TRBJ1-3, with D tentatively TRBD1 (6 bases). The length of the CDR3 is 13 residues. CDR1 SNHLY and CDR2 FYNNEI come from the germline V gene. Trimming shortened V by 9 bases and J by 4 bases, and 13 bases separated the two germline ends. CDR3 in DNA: TGTGCCAGTACAGGGCCGGGAGGAAACACCATATATTTT. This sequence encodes CASTGPGGNTIYF. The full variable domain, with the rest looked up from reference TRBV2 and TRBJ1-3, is EPEVTQTPSHQVTQMGQEVILRCVPISNHLYFYWYRQILGQKVEFLVSFYNNEISEKSEIFDDQFSVERPDGSNFTLKIRSTKLEDSAMYFCASTGPGGNTIYFGEGSWLTVV.

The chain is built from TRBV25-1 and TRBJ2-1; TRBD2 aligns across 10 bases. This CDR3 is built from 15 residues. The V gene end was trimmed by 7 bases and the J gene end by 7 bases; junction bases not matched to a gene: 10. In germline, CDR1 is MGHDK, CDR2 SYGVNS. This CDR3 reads CASTPGVAGGNEQFF. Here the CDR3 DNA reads TGTGCCAGCACCCCGGGAGTAGCGGGAGGAAATGAGCAGTTCTTC. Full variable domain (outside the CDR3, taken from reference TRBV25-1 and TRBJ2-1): EADIYQTPRYLVIGTGKKITLECSQTMGHDKMYWYQQDPGMELHLIHYSYGVNSTEKGDLSSESTVSRIRTEHFPLTLESARPSHTSQYLCASTPGVAGGNEQFFGPGTRLTVL.

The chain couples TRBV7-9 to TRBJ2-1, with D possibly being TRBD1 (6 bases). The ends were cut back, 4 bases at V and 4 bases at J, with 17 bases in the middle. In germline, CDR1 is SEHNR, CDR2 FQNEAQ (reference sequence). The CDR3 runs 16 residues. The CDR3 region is CASSSRPGTPYNEQFF. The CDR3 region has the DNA TGTGCCAGCAGCTCCCGACCCGGGACACCTTACAATGAGCAGTTCTTC.

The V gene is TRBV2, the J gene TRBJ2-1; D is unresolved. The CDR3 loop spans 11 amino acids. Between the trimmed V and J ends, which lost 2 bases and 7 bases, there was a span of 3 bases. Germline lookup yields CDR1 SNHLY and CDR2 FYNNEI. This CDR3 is CASSEWNEQFF. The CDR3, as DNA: TGTGCCAGCAGTGAATGGAATGAGCAGTTCTTC. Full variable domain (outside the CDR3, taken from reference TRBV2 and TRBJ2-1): EPEVTQTPSHQVTQMGQEVILRCVPISNHLYFYWYRQILGQKVEFLVSFYNNEISEKSEIFDDQFSVERPDGSNFTLKIRSTKLEDSAMYFCASSEWNEQFFGPGTRLTVL.

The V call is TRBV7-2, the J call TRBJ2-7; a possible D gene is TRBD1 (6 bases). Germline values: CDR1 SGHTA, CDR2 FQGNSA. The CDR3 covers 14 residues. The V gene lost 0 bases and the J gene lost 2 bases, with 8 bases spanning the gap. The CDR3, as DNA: TGTGCCAGCAGCTTAGCTGGGGGCGCCTACGAGCAGTACTTC. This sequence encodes CASSLAGGAYEQYF.